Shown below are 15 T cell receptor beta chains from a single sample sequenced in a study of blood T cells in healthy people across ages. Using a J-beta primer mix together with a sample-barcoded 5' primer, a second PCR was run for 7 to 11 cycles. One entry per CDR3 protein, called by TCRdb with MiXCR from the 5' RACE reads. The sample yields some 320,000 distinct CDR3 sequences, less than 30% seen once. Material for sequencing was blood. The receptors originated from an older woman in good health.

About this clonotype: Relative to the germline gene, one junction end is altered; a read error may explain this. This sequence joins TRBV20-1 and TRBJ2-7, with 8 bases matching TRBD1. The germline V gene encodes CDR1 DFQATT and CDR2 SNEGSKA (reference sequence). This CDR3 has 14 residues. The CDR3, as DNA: TGCAGCGCTAGTAGGCGACAGGGGCTAAACGAGCAGTACTTC. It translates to CSASRRQGLNEQYF.

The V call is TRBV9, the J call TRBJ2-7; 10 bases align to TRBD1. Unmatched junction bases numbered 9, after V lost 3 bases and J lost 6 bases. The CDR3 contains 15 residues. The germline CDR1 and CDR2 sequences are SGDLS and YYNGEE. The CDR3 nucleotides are TGTGCCAGCAGCGAGCCGGGACAGGGGAGCGGCGAGCAGTACTTC. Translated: CASSEPGQGSGEQYF.

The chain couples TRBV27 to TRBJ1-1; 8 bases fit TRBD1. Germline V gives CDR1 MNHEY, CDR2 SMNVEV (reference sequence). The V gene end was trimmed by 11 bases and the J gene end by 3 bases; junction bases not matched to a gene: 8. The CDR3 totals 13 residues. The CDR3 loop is CAAGRGQDTEAFF. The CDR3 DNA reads TGTGCCGCGGGCAGGGGACAGGACACTGAAGCTTTCTTT.

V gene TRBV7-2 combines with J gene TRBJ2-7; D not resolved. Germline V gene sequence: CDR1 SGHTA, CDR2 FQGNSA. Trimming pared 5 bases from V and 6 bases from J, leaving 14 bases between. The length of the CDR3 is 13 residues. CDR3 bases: TGTGCCAGCAGCCCGGACCAGGTGGGCGAGCAGTACTTC. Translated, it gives CASSPDQVGEQYF.

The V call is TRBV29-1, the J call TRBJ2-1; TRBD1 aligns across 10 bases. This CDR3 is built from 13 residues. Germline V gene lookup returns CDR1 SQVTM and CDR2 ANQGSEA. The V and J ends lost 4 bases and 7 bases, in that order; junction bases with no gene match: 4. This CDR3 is CSVGQGASNEQFF. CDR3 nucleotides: TGCAGCGTTGGACAGGGGGCTAGTAATGAGCAGTTCTTC.

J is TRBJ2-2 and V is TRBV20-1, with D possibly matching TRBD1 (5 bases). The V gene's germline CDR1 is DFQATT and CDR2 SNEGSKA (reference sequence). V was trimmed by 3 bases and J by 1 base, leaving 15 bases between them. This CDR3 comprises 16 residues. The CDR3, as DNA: TGCAGTGCTAGGGGCTTCAAGGGGCAGAACACCGGGGAGCTGTTTTTT. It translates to CSARGFKGQNTGELFF.

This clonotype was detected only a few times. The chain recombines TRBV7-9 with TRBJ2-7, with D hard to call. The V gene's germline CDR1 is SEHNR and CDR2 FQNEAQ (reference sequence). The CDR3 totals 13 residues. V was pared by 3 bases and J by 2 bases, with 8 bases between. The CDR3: CASSFRTAYEQYF. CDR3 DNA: TGTGCCAGCAGCTTTAGGACGGCCTACGAGCAGTACTTC.

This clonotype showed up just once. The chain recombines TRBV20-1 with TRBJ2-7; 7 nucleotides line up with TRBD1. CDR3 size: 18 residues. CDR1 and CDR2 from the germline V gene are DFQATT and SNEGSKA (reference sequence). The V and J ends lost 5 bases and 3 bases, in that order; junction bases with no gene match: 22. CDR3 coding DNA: TGCAGTGCTCATAGTACCTCTTGGCTCCCAGGGGGTCACTACGAGCAGTACTTC. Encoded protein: CSAHSTSWLPGGHYEQYF.

Written as DNA, the CDR3 is TGTGCCACCACACGGGGAAGCACAGATACGCAGTATTTT. It yields the protein CATTRGSTDTQYF. The V call is TRBV24-1, the J call TRBJ2-3, with D perhaps matching TRBD2 (5 bases). V was cut by 8 bases and J by 0 bases, with 8 bases left in between. The CDR3 length is 13 residues. Germline V gene lookup returns CDR1 KGHDR and CDR2 SFDVKD.

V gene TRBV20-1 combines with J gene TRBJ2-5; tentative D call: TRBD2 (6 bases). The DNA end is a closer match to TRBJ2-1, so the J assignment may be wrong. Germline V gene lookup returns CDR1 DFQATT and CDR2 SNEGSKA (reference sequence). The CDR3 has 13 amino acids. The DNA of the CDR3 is TGCAGTGCTAGAGCCTCTAGCGACTTTGAGCAGTTCTTC. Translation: CSARASSDFEQFF.

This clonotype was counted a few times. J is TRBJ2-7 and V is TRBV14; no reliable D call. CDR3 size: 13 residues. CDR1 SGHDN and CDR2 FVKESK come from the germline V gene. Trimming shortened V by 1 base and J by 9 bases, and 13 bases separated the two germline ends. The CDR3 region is CASSQVRTPWQYF. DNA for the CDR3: TGTGCCAGCAGCCAAGTCAGAACGCCGTGGCAGTACTTC.

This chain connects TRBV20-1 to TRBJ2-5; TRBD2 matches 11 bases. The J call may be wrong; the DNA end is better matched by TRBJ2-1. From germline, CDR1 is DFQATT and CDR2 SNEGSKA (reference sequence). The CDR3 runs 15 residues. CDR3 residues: CSARRGGTSGNEQFF. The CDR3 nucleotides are TGCAGTGCTAGGCGGGGGGGGACTAGCGGCAATGAGCAGTTCTTC.

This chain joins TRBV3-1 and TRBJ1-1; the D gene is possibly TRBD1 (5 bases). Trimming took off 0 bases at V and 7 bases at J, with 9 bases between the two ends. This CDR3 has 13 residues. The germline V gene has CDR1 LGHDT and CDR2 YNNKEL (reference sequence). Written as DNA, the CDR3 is TGTGCCAGCAGCCAAGAGTTTGGGGGTGAAGCTTTCTTT. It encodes CASSQEFGGEAFF.

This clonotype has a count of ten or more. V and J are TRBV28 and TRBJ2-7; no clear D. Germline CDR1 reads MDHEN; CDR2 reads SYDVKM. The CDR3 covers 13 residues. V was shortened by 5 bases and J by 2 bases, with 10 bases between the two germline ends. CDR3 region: CASSTSQTYEQYF. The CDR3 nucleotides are TGTGCCAGCAGTACGAGTCAAACCTACGAGCAGTACTTC.

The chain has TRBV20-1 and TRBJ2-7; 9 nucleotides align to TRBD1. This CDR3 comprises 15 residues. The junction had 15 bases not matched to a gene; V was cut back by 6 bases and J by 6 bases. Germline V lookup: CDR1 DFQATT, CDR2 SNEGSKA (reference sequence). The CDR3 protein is CSAQPRDREFREQYF. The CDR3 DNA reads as TGCAGTGCCCAACCCCGGGACAGGGAGTTTCGCGAGCAGTACTTC.